This is a list of T cell receptor beta chains from one sample in a study of PD-L1 blockade in urothelial cancer. Sequencing was performed with immunoSEQ multiplex PCR; in TCRdb, only in-frame clones are kept and a portion is missing. The table includes some 80,000 clones, approximately 86% detected once. The source material was PBMCs, sampled around atezolizumab (anti-PD-L1) treatment. The receptor source for this set is a man aged 35 to 55 with urothelial cancer. The CDR3 runs from the conserved cysteine through the conserved F or W. D genes are given only for firm matches. A clone size is listed for some rows: how often the clone was seen (once, few, many), or a class if it is expanded.

abundance,d_gene,j_gene,v_gene,CDR3aa
-,TRBD1,TRBJ1-3,TRBV15,CATSRDRTGGNTIYF
-,TRBD2,TRBJ2-2,TRBV7-9,CASYLAGGAGELFF
-,TRBD1,TRBJ1-5,TRBV7-6,CASSIGLTGDSNQPQHF
-,-,TRBJ2-4,TRBV6-5,CASSSGEVAKNIQYF
-,-,TRBJ2-1,TRBV27,CASSSPGNVNNEQFF
-,TRBD1,TRBJ2-2,TRBV28,CASREAGGTGELFF
-,TRBD1,TRBJ2-1,TRBV11-2,CASSPGQAWDEQFF
-,-,TRBJ2-1,TRBV12-5,CASGFSMPRGSYNEQFF
-,TRBD2,TRBJ2-7,TRBV5-6,CASSYKTSGSSGEQYF
-,-,TRBJ2-2,TRBV30,CAWSSGRGFTGELFF
-,-,TRBJ2-3,TRBV6-5,CASSRTVTDTQYF
-,-,TRBJ1-2,TRBV18,CASSPRENANYGYTF
-,-,TRBJ1-4,TRBV4-1,CASSQRMTGTATNEKLFF
-,-,TRBJ1-1,TRBV6-6,CASRPGGVNTEAFF
few,-,TRBJ1-2,TRBV5-6,CASSLAAGGGYTF
-,TRBD2,TRBJ2-1,TRBV27,CASSPPLREGYNEQFF
-,TRBD2,TRBJ2-1,TRBV13,CASSFLPGTSGYNEQFF
few,-,TRBJ2-2,TRBV5-6,CASSLAVMADGGELFF
once,TRBD1,TRBJ1-2,TRBV6-1,CASSEWTGQNYGYTF
-,TRBD2,TRBJ2-7,TRBV27,CASSLLSPSGFYEQYF
-,-,TRBJ2-6,TRBV6-6,CASNTGANVLTF
-,TRBD2,TRBJ2-1,TRBV15,CATSPGLAGVYNEQFF
-,-,TRBJ1-1,TRBV5-4,CASSLVFGNTEAFF
-,TRBD1,TRBJ1-2,TRBV6-1,CASSENTGGSGYTF
-,-,TRBJ2-1,TRBV5-6,CASSQRRASYNEQFF
-,TRBD1,TRBJ2-7,TRBV18,CASSDTGTGGGEQYF
-,-,TRBJ1-2,TRBV28,CASTLYGGNYGYTF
-,TRBD1,TRBJ2-5,TRBV9,CASSRRQGLQETQYF
-,TRBD1,TRBJ2-7,TRBV2,CASSGQGKQYF
few,-,TRBJ2-1,TRBV5-1,CASTVPGSYEQFF
-,-,TRBJ1-5,TRBV11-3,CASSLEKTVVSNQPQHF
once,-,TRBJ2-3,TRBV7-3,CASSPDSFTDTQYF
-,-,TRBJ1-1,TRBV14,CASSFRRGLNTEAFF
-,TRBD1,TRBJ2-3,TRBV27,CASRGGSGQGAFRDTQYF
few,-,TRBJ1-1,TRBV11-2,CASSLDASGIEAFF
-,-,TRBJ1-1,TRBV9,CASSVGWGWTEAFF
-,TRBD2,TRBJ2-2,TRBV6-5,CAISNSGRAGELFF
-,-,TRBJ2-1,TRBV4-1,CASSQDQNRAGQGNEQFF
-,-,TRBJ1-2,TRBV6-6,CASSSLKQGFDYTF
-,TRBD2,TRBJ2-1,TRBV30,CAWAGTPGGIDEQFF
few,-,TRBJ2-7,TRBV4-2,CASSNLEGPNEQYF
-,-,TRBJ1-1,TRBV11-1,CASSLGGYRENTEAFF
-,TRBD1,TRBJ2-2,TRBV28,CASSTPDRLANTGELFF
once,TRBD2,TRBJ2-7,TRBV5-6,CASSSSDLLAEGYEQYF
few,-,TRBJ2-7,TRBV28,CASSPSGSSYEQYF
once,-,TRBJ2-4,TRBV10-3,CAISEEGTKNIQYF
-,-,TRBJ2-5,TRBV7-3,CASSLAAGARETQYF
once,-,TRBJ1-2,TRBV4-3,CASSQLLGQDGYTF
-,TRBD2,TRBJ2-1,TRBV14,CASNSGASGYNEQFF
-,TRBD2,TRBJ2-1,TRBV5-4,CASSLASGTYNEQFF